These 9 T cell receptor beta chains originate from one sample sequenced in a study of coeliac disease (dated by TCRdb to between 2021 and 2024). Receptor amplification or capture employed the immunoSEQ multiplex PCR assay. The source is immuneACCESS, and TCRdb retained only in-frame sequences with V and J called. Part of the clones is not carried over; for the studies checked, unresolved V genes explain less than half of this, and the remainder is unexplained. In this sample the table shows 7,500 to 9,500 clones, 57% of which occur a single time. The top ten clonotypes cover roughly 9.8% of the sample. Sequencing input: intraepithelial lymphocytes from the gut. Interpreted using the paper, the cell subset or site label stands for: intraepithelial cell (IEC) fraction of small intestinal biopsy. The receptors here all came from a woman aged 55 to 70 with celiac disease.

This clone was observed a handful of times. CDR3 in DNA: TGTGCCAGCAGCGACATCACCCTGTATGGCTACACCTTC. This codes for CASSDITLYGYTF. This chain connects TRBV7-8 to TRBJ1-2; D is unresolved. The CDR3 is made up of 13 amino acids. Trimming left V 5 bases short and J 5 bases short, with 12 bases between. The germline CDR1 and CDR2 sequences are SGHVS and FQNEAQ.

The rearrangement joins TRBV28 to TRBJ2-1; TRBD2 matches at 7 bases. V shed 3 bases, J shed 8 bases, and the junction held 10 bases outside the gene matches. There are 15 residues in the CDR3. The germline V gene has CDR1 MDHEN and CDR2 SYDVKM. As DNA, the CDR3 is TGTGCCAGCAGTTTCGGAACTAGCGTCTCTGATGAGCAGTTCTTC. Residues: CASSFGTSVSDEQFF.

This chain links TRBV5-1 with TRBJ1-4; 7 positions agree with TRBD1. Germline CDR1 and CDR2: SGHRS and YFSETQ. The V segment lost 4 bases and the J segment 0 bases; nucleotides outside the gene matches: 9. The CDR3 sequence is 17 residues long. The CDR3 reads CASSAEWDSATNEKLFF. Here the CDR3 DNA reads TGCGCCAGCAGCGCCGAGTGGGACAGCGCAACTAATGAAAAACTGTTTTTT.

The DNA of the CDR3 is TGTGCCAGCATCCTCCGGGGACAGGCCGCGGTTAACACTGAAGCTTTCTTT. It codes for CASILRGQAAVNTEAFF. The V call is TRBV21-1, the J call TRBJ1-1; TRBD1, the D gene given by the table, was not confirmed from the DNA. TRBV21-1 is noted as a pseudogene. This CDR3 contains 17 residues.

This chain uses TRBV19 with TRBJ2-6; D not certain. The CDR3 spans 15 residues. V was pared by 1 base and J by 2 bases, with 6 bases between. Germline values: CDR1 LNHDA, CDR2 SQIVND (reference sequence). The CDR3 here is CASSIARTGANVLTF. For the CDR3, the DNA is TGTGCCAGTAGTATAGCCAGAACTGGGGCCAACGTCCTGACTTTC.

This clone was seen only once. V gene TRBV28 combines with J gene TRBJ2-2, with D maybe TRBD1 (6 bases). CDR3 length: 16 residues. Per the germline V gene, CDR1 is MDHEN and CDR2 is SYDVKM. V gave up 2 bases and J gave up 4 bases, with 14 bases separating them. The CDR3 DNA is TGTGCCAGCAGTTTACGGATGATAGGGGGCACCGGGGAGCTGTTTTTT. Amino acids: CASSLRMIGGTGELFF.

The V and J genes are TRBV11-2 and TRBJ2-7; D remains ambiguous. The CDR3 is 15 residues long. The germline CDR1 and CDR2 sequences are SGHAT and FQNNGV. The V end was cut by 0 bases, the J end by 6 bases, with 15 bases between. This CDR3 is CASSLDFVRSLEQYF. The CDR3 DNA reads TGTGCCAGCAGCTTAGATTTTGTGCGGTCTCTCGAGCAGTACTTC. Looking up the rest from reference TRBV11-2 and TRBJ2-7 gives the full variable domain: EAGVAQSPRYKIIEKRQSVAFWCNPISGHATLYWYQQILGQGPKLLIQFQNNGVVDDSQLPKDRFSAERLKGVDSTLKIQPAKLEDSAVYLCASSLDFVRSLEQYFGPGTRLTVT.

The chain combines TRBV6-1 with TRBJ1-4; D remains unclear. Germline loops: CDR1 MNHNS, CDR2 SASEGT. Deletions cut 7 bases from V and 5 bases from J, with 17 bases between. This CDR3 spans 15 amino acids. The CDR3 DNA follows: TGTGCCAGCATCCCTGGGAGAGGGCCCAATGAAAAACTGTTTTTT. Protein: CASIPGRGPNEKLFF.

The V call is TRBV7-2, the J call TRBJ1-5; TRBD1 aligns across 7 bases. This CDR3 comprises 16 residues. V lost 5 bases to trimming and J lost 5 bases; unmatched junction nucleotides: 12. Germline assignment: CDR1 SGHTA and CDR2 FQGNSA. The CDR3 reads CASSVGPGQLDQPQHF. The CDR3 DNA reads TGTGCCAGCAGCGTTGGACCGGGACAGCTAGATCAGCCCCAGCATTTT.